This is a list of T cell receptor beta chains from one sample in a study of beta chain features in type 1 diabetes. Using immunoSEQ multiplex PCR, the repertoire was profiled, and TCRdb retains in-frame clones only, with some absent. The sample carries roughly 350,000 clones, 9.5% to 10% recorded once. Sequenced material: central memory CD4+ T cells from blood. The receptors were gathered from a man under 40 with type 1 diabetes. CDR3s include the opening cysteine and the closing phenylalanine or tryptophan. A D gene is named only where the DNA matches it firmly. Expanded clones are given a class, and other clones once, few, many or no size at all.

v_call	d_call	clone_size	j_call	cdr3_aa	cdr3_nt
TRBV30	.	.	TRBJ1-2	CAWSVGAAAGYTF	TGTGCCTGGAGTGTGGGGGCTGCCGCCGGCTACACCTTC
TRBV6-1	.	.	TRBJ2-2	CAISRDKTYTGELFF	TGTGCCATCAGCCGGGACAAGACTTACACCGGGGAGCTGTTTTTT
TRBV6-6	.	few	TRBJ2-5	CASRQGRETQYF	TGTGCCAGCAGACAGGGGAGGGAGACCCAGTACTTC
TRBV18	.	few	TRBJ2-6	CASAPRDPSSGANVLTF	TGTGCCAGCGCACCCAGGGATCCTAGCTCTGGGGCCAACGTCCTGACTTTC
TRBV18	TRBD2	many	TRBJ2-1	CASSPEGTSGHNEQFF	TGTGCCAGCTCACCGGAGGGGACTAGCGGCCACAATGAGCAGTTCTTC
TRBV7-9	.	few	TRBJ2-3	CASSLALRGTDTQYF	TGTGCCAGCAGCTTAGCTTTGCGGGGCACAGATACGCAGTATTTT
TRBV18	.	many	TRBJ1-5	CASSETGVSNQPQHF	TGTGCCAGCTCAGAAACGGGAGTTAGCAATCAGCCCCAGCATTTT
TRBV28	.	.	TRBJ2-7	CASSLWATYEQYF	TGTGCCAGCAGTTTATGGGCTACCTACGAGCAGTACTTC
TRBV7-3	.	.	TRBJ2-1	CASSPSQGYNEQFF	TGTGCCAGCAGCCCCTCCCAGGGGTACAATGAGCAGTTCTTC
TRBV28	.	.	TRBJ2-7	CASSLSGYEQYF	TGTGCCAGCAGTTTATCAGGGTACGAGCAGTACTTC
TRBV4-2	.	few	TRBJ1-2	CASSQDNSNYGYTF	TGTGCCAGCAGCCAAGACAACTCTAACTATGGCTACACCTTC
TRBV14	.	.	TRBJ2-5	CASRYPGLPYF	TGTGCCAGCAGGTACCCGGGCCTCCCGTACTTC
TRBV27	TRBD1	few	TRBJ2-5	CASSSGTGTETQYF	TGTGCCAGCAGCTCCGGGACAGGGACGGAGACCCAGTACTTC
TRBV27	.	many	TRBJ2-3	CATEDGTDTQYF	TGTGCCACCGAGGACGGTACAGATACGCAGTATTTT
TRBV27	.	.	TRBJ2-5	CASTKRTGVAGVGQETQYF	TGTGCCAGCACCAAACGAACAGGGGTGGCGGGAGTGGGGCAAGAGACCCAGTACTTC
TRBV11-2	.	few	TRBJ2-7	CASSDPGGEQYF	TGTGCCAGCAGCGACCCTGGGGGCGAGCAGTACTTC
TRBV18	TRBD2	many	TRBJ2-1	CASSRGLDSYNEQFF	TGTGCCAGCTCACGGGGACTAGATTCCTACAATGAGCAGTTCTTC
TRBV2	TRBD1	few	TRBJ2-7	CASSPGQGLEEQYF	TGTGCCAGCTCCCCGGGACAGGGCCTGGAAGAGCAGTACTTC
TRBV6-1	TRBD1	.	TRBJ1-2	CASSESTGVNYGYTF	TGTGCCAGCAGTGAATCAACAGGGGTGAACTATGGCTACACCTTC
TRBV11-3	.	few	TRBJ2-1	CASSLGTDTAGEQFF	TGTGCCAGCAGCTTGGGGACCGATACCGCCGGTGAGCAGTTCTTC
TRBV19	TRBD1	.	TRBJ1-1	CASRPQQGATRAVAFF	TGTGCCAGTAGGCCTCAACAGGGGGCGACCCGGGCGGTAGCTTTCTTT
TRBV6-1	.	.	TRBJ1-5	CASSRTGYSNQPQHF	TGTGCCAGCAGCAGAACAGGGTATAGCAATCAGCCCCAGCATTTT
TRBV19	TRBD1	few	TRBJ1-5	CASRGQTSNQPQHF	TGTGCCAGTAGGGGACAGACGAGCAATCAGCCCCAGCATTTT
TRBV7-9	.	many	TRBJ2-3	CASSYWRGGDTQYF	TGTGCCAGCAGCTATTGGCGTGGGGGAGATACGCAGTATTTT
TRBV7-2	TRBD2	.	TRBJ2-1	CASSSHSSGGNEQFF	TGTGCCAGCAGCTCTCATTCCAGCGGGGGCAATGAGCAGTTCTTC
TRBV19	TRBD1	few	TRBJ2-7	CATGTGSYEQYF	TGTGCCACGGGGACAGGGTCCTACGAGCAGTACTTC
TRBV9	.	.	TRBJ1-1	CASGEGHQTRAFF	TGTGCCAGTGGGGAAGGACACCAGACAAGAGCTTTCTTT
TRBV29-1	.	few	TRBJ1-1	CSVEYKGGTEAFF	TGCAGCGTTGAATACAAGGGGGGCACTGAAGCTTTCTTT
TRBV28	.	few	TRBJ1-2	CASSRAISGRNYGYTF	TGTGCCAGCAGTAGAGCGATTTCGGGGCGTAACTATGGCTACACCTTC
TRBV4-3	.	few	TRBJ1-4	CASSQDFGFREKLFF	TGCGCCAGCAGCCAAGATTTCGGGTTCCGAGAAAAACTGTTTTTT
TRBV7-8	TRBD2	few	TRBJ2-5	CASNQRGGSPQETQYF	TGTGCCAGCAACCAACGGGGGGGCTCCCCCCAAGAGACCCAGTACTTC
TRBV7-9	.	.	TRBJ1-2	CASSTTNYGYTF	TGTGCCAGCAGCACAACTAACTATGGCTACACCTTC
TRBV7-6	TRBD1	.	TRBJ1-2	CASSLDRVGGYTF	TGTGCCAGCAGCCTTGACAGGGTGGGCGGCTACACCTTC
TRBV6-5	.	.	TRBJ1-2	CASGRRVEGYTF	TGTGCCAGCGGCCGCAGAGTGGAGGGCTACACCTTC
TRBV9	.	few	TRBJ2-6	CASSVGGRGTGANVLTF	TGTGCCAGCAGCGTAGGGGGACGGGGCACTGGGGCCAACGTCCTGACTTTC
TRBV6-1	.	.	TRBJ2-7	CASKDQYSDEQYF	TGTGCCAGCAAGGATCAATACTCGGACGAGCAGTACTTC
TRBV27	.	many	TRBJ2-1	CASSPLTSFGEQFF	TGTGCCAGCAGCCCCTTGACTAGTTTCGGTGAGCAGTTCTTC
TRBV5-4	TRBD1	.	TRBJ2-6	CASSPTDRGTVLTF	TGTGCCAGCAGCCCTACGGACAGGGGGACCGTCCTGACTTTC
TRBV5-3	.	.	TRBJ2-7	CARSLRRISYEQYF	TGTGCCAGAAGCTTGCGTAGAATCTCCTACGAGCAGTACTTC
TRBV6-5	.	.	TRBJ1-5	CASSEGPQPQHF	TGTGCCAGCAGCGAGGGACCTCAGCCCCAGCATTTT